This entry lists 13 T cell receptor beta chains sequenced from one sample in a study of blood T cell repertoires in COVID-19. Assay used: immunoSEQ multiplex PCR; TCRdb lists only in-frame clones, some missing. The sample contains hundreds of thousands of clones, 88% of which appear only once. Specimen: peripheral blood. The origin of the receptors is a woman in her 70s with COVID-19, enrolled during active disease.

V is TRBV24-1 and J is TRBJ1-2; 11 bases agree with TRBD1. V gave up 4 bases and J gave up 5 bases; unmatched junction bases: 5. CDR1 is KGHDR, CDR2 SFDVKD, per germline. CDR3 length: 15 amino acids. As DNA, the CDR3 is TGTGCCACCAGTGACCAGGACAGGGGGCTGTATGGCTACACCTTC. This codes for CATSDQDRGLYGYTF.

Here the CDR3 DNA reads TGTGCCAGCAGCGTAGGGGAGGTGATCACAGATACGCAGTATTTT. Translating gives CASSVGEVITDTQYF. The chain has TRBV9 and TRBJ2-3, with D perhaps matching TRBD2 (6 bases). Trimming took 0 bases from V and 2 from J, leaving 10 bases between them. The V gene's germline CDR1 is SGDLS and CDR2 YYNGEE. CDR3 length: 15 amino acids.

The chain is built from TRBV19 and TRBJ1-2, with 7 bases fitting TRBD1. Germline lookup yields CDR1 LNHDA and CDR2 SQIVND (reference sequence). Trimming at V came to 3 bases and at J to 5 bases, leaving 15 bases not matched to a gene. CDR3 length: 17 amino acids. CDR3 sequence (DNA): TGTGCCAGTAGTATTGTTGCAGGGGGAGTGGTGGTGTATGGCTACACCTTC. Translating it yields CASSIVAGGVVVYGYTF.

The chain employs TRBV7-9 and TRBJ1-1, with D possibly being TRBD1 (5 bases). V gave up 5 bases and J gave up 8 bases, with 12 bases separating them. Germline loops: CDR1 SEHNR, CDR2 FQNEAQ (reference sequence). This CDR3 spans 12 amino acids. CDR3 bases: TGTGCCAGCAGCGGCAGGGTGCCCGAAGCTTTCTTT. As protein: CASSGRVPEAFF. Full variable domain (missing parts from reference TRBV7-9 and TRBJ1-1): DTGVSQNPRHKITKRGQNVTFRCDPISEHNRLYWYRQTLGQGPEFLTYFQNEAQLEKSRLLSDRFSAERPKGSFSTLEIQRTEQGDSAMYLCASSGRVPEAFFGQGTRLTVV.

The V call is TRBV6-5, the J call TRBJ1-1; D is ambiguous. Germline loops: CDR1 MNHEY, CDR2 SVGAGI. The CDR3 extends over 15 amino acids. Trimming took 5 bases from V and 6 from J, leaving 19 bases between them. In DNA, the CDR3 is TGTGCCAGCAGTCTCGATTTGGCGATGGAGTCTGAAGCTTTCTTT. Protein sequence: CASSLDLAMESEAFF.

The chain recombines TRBV6-4 with TRBJ2-7; 9 nucleotides align to TRBD1. V was pared by 7 bases and J by 3 bases, with 10 bases of the junction left unmatched. This CDR3 comprises 15 residues. Per the germline V gene, CDR1 is MRHNA and CDR2 is SNTAGT. CDR3 loop: CASKTYRGRLYEQYF. CDR3 in DNA: TGTGCCAGCAAAACCTACAGGGGGCGTCTCTACGAGCAGTACTTC.

The rearrangement links TRBV7-9 to TRBJ2-1, with 7 positions matching TRBD2. V lost 5 bases and J lost 5; bases outside the gene matches: 6. This CDR3 has 14 amino acids. CDR1 SEHNR and CDR2 FQNEAQ come from the germline V gene (reference sequence). The CDR3 sequence is CASSVGLVDNEQFF. CDR3 sequence (DNA): TGTGCCAGCAGCGTAGGACTAGTAGACAATGAGCAGTTCTTC.

The genes are TRBV5-1 and TRBJ2-1; tentative D call: TRBD2 (5 bases). Deletions cut 4 bases from V and 4 bases from J, with 9 bases between. Germline V gives CDR1 SGHRS, CDR2 YFSETQ. The length of the CDR3 is 13 residues. CDR3 loop: CASSAWTYNEQFF. DNA of the CDR3: TGCGCCAGCAGCGCCTGGACTTACAATGAGCAGTTCTTC.

This chain connects TRBV29-1 to TRBJ1-1, with 9 bases matching TRBD1. The germline V gene has CDR1 SQVTM and CDR2 ANQGSEA. CDR3 length equals 15 residues. J gave up 0 bases and V 3 bases, and 5 bases lay outside the gene matches. CDR3 sequence reads: CSVEPRTGVNTEAFF. CDR3 sequence (DNA): TGCAGCGTTGAGCCCAGGACAGGGGTGAACACTGAAGCTTTCTTT.

The rearrangement uses TRBV18 and TRBJ1-1; D is undetermined. The CDR3 consists of 15 residues. The V gene lost 2 bases and the J gene lost 3 bases, with 13 bases spanning the gap. Germline lookup yields CDR1 KGHSH and CDR2 LQKENI. The CDR3 region is CASSPYREADTEAFF. CDR3 in DNA: TGTGCCAGCTCACCATACCGGGAGGCGGACACTGAAGCTTTCTTT.

The chain couples TRBV24-1 to TRBJ2-7; possible D gene TRBD2, 5 bases. Trimming stripped 7 bases from V and 4 bases from J, with 13 bases between. The CDR3 has 13 residues. Looked up from germline, CDR1 is KGHDR and CDR2 is SFDVKD. CDR3 protein: CATSASGSYEQYF. The DNA of the CDR3 is TGTGCCACCAGCGCCTCGGGGAGTTACGAGCAGTACTTC.

The chain combines TRBV4-1 with TRBJ2-7, with 8 bases fitting TRBD2. The CDR3 extends over 15 amino acids. J gave up 0 bases and V 1 base, and 2 bases lay outside the gene matches. Germline CDR1 MGHRA, CDR2 YSYEKL. The CDR3 DNA sequence: TGCGCCAGCAGCCAAGGCGGGGGGTCCTCCTACGAGCAGTACTTC. This sequence encodes CASSQGGGSSYEQYF.

V usage is TRBV7-9 and J usage is TRBJ1-1; TRBD1 matches at 8 bases. The germline CDR1 and CDR2 sequences are SEHNR and FQNEAQ (reference sequence). V lost 4 bases, J lost 4 bases, and 5 bases stayed unmatched. The CDR3 consists of 14 residues. CDR3 amino acids: CASSSRTGITEAFF. The CDR3 DNA sequence: TGTGCCAGCAGCTCCCGGACAGGGATCACTGAAGCTTTCTTT. Combining the CDR3 with reference TRBV7-9 and TRBJ1-1 gives the whole variable domain DTGVSQNPRHKITKRGQNVTFRCDPISEHNRLYWYRQTLGQGPEFLTYFQNEAQLEKSRLLSDRFSAERPKGSFSTLEIQRTEQGDSAMYLCASSSRTGITEAFFGQGTRLTVV.